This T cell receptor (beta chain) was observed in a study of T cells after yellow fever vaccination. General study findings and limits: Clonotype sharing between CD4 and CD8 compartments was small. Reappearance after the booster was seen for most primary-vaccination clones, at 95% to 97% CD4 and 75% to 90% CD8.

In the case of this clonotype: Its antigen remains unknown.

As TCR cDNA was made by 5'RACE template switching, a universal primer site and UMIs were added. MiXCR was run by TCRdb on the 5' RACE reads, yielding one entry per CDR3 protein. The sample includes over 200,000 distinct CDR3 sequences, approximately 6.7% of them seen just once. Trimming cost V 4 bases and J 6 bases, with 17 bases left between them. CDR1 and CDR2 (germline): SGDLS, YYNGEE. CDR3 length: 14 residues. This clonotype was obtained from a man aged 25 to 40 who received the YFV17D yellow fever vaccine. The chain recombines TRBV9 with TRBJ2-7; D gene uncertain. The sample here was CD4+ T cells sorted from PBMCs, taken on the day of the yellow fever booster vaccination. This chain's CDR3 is CASSPDLLPSEQYF. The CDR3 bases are TGTGCCAGCAGCCCAGACCTACTCCCCTCCGAGCAGTACTTC.